One and the same sample provided the 24 T cell receptor beta chains below, sequenced in a study of OX40 agonist ivuxolimab in advanced cancers. Only in-frame clones appear in the TCRdb table, and some are missing; sequencing was by immunoSEQ multiplex PCR. The top ten hold 1.4% of the sample, which has approximately 70,000 clones, 83% seen once. This material consisted of CD4+ or CD8+ T cells sorted from blood, taken in a trial of the OX40 agonist ivuxolimab. The receptors were sampled from an adult with an advanced solid tumor such as melanoma, head and neck, liver or kidney cancer.

The CDR3 is CASSKRGDGELFF. CDR3 in DNA: TGTGCCAGCAGCAAAAGGGGGGACGGGGAGCTGTTTTTT. The chain has TRBV21-1 and TRBJ2-2. TRBV21-1 is termed a pseudogene. The CDR3 sequence is 13 residues long.

This clone is classed as medium-sized (0.01 to 0.1%). The chain links TRBV6-1 to TRBJ2-5, with 8 bases lining up with TRBD2. The germline V gene has CDR1 MNHNS and CDR2 SASEGT. V lost 7 bases, J lost 4 bases, and 8 bases stayed unmatched. The CDR3 consists of 14 residues. The CDR3, as DNA: TGTGCCAGCACCCTCCGGGGGGGGCGAGAGACCCAGTACTTC. It specifies CASTLRGGRETQYF.

This sequence joins TRBV19 and TRBJ1-5; D unclear. CDR3 length: 15 amino acids. The V and J ends lost 6 bases and 4 bases respectively, with 16 bases between them. Germline CDR1 and CDR2: LNHDA and SQIVND (reference sequence). CDR3 DNA sequence: TGTGCCAGTAGGGAGTTATCGGGAGGGAATCAGCCCCAGCATTTT. Its translation is CASRELSGGNQPQHF.

CDR3 sequence reads: CATSRDIGDNEQYF. Here the CDR3 DNA reads TGTGCCACCAGCAGAGATATTGGGGACAACGAGCAGTACTTC. The rearrangement links TRBV15 to TRBJ2-7; TRBD1 is a possible D gene (6 bases). The CDR3 totals 14 residues. The V gene's germline CDR1 is LNHNV and CDR2 YYDKDF (reference sequence). V gave up 0 bases and J gave up 5 bases, with 11 bases separating them.

This clone has only one observation. The chain joins TRBV19 to TRBJ1-2; D is perhaps TRBD1 (5 bases). From germline, CDR1 is LNHDA and CDR2 SQIVND (reference sequence). Trimming removed 5 bases from V and 0 bases from J, with 10 bases in between. The CDR3 covers 14 residues. The CDR3 sequence is CASSHRSANYGYTF. In nucleotides, the CDR3 is TGTGCCAGTAGTCACAGGAGCGCTAACTATGGCTACACCTTC.

V gene TRBV5-1 combines with J gene TRBJ2-2, with 8 bases identical to TRBD1. The CDR3 runs 15 residues. Germline CDR1 SGHRS, CDR2 YFSETQ. With V trimmed by 4 bases and J by 4 bases, 6 bases remained unmatched. CDR3 nucleotide sequence: TGCGCCAGCAGCCCACGGACAGGGAGCACCGGGGAGCTGTTTTTT. Protein sequence: CASSPRTGSTGELFF.

This clone was counted a few times. CDR3 amino acids: CASSEASGPNQPQHF. The CDR3 nucleotides read TGTGCCAGCAGTGAAGCCTCGGGGCCAAATCAGCCCCAGCATTTT. V is TRBV6-1 and J is TRBJ1-5, with D possibly TRBD1 on 5 matching bases. Trimming shortened V by 0 bases and J by 4 bases, and 10 bases separated the two germline ends. The V gene's germline CDR1 is MNHNS and CDR2 SASEGT. CDR3 length: 15 amino acids.

This clone was recorded once. The chain is built from TRBV2 and TRBJ1-4; no reliable D call. The CDR3 has 13 residues. Germline V CDR1 and CDR2: SNHLY, FYNNEI. The V gene lost 4 bases and the J gene lost 12 bases, with 15 bases spanning the gap. The CDR3 loop is CASSALPQAELFF. Written as DNA, the CDR3 is TGTGCCAGCAGTGCCCTACCCCAAGCGGAACTGTTTTTT.

V gene TRBV30 combines with J gene TRBJ1-4; D gene uncertain. The CDR3 sequence is 14 residues long. The germline gives CDR1 GTSNPN, CDR2 SVGIG (reference sequence). V was pared by 2 bases and J by 4 bases, with 11 bases between. CDR3: CAWSSGEINEKLFF. DNA of the CDR3: TGTGCCTGGAGTAGCGGCGAAATTAATGAAAAACTGTTTTTT.

The chain links TRBV5-6 to TRBJ2-7; D tentatively fits TRBD1 or TRBD2 (5 bases each). Trimming left V 3 bases short and J 0 bases short, with 19 bases between. This CDR3 is built from 17 residues. Germline CDR1 is SGHDT and CDR2 is YYEEEE. This CDR3 reads CASSSDGRRGLSYEQYF. CDR3 bases: TGTGCCAGCAGCTCTGACGGTAGACGGGGCCTCTCCTACGAGCAGTACTTC.

The rearrangement uses TRBV5-1 and TRBJ2-7; D not certain. The V end was cut by 5 bases, the J end by 3 bases, with 6 bases between. The germline V gene has CDR1 SGHRS and CDR2 YFSETQ. The CDR3 has 11 residues. CDR3 sequence (DNA): TGCGCCAGCAGTTCCCACTACGAGCAGTACTTC. Translation: CASSSHYEQYF.

The J gene is TRBJ2-7, the V gene TRBV5-1; 7 bases map to TRBD1. The ends lost 5 bases at V and 4 bases at J; junction bases unmatched: 9. The CDR3 runs to 14 residues. The germline V gene encodes CDR1 SGHRS and CDR2 YFSETQ. The CDR3 bases are TGCGCCAGCAGACCTGGGACAGCCGATTACGAGCAGTACTTC. It is translated as CASRPGTADYEQYF. Supplemented by reference TRBV5-1 and TRBJ2-7, the full variable domain reads KAGVTQTPRYLIKTRGQQVTLSCSPISGHRSVSWYQQTPGQGLQFLFEYFSETQRNKGNFPGRFSGRQFSNSRSEMNVSTLELGDSALYLCASRPGTADYEQYFGPGTRLTVT.

This clone showed up just once. The genes are TRBV7-6 and TRBJ2-5; 11 nucleotides line up with TRBD1. After removal of 5 bases from V and 5 bases from J, the junction contained 7 bases not matched to a gene. CDR1 SGHVS and CDR2 FNYEAQ come from the germline V gene. This CDR3 spans 15 amino acids. CDR3 sequence (DNA): TGTGCCAGCAGCGGCCTGGGGACAGGGGGGGAGACCCAGTACTTC. This translates into CASSGLGTGGETQYF.

The J gene is TRBJ2-7, the V gene TRBV6-5; 10 nucleotides line up with TRBD2. The CDR3 extends over 13 amino acids. From germline, CDR1 is MNHEY and CDR2 SVGAGI. Trimming at V came to 6 bases and at J to 5 bases, leaving 4 bases not matched to a gene. The CDR3 sequence: CASRSGGADEQYF. The CDR3 DNA sequence: TGTGCCAGCAGAAGCGGGGGGGCTGACGAGCAGTACTTC.

The chain uses TRBV6-5 and TRBJ1-1; TRBD1 matches at 8 bases. The CDR3 loop spans 14 amino acids. V was clipped by 5 bases and J by 4 bases; unmatched bases: 6. The V gene's germline CDR1 is MNHEY and CDR2 SVGAGI. The CDR3 DNA sequence: TGTGCCAGCAGTCCCAGGGGGCTCGGCACTGAAGCTTTCTTT. As protein: CASSPRGLGTEAFF.

The chain couples TRBV7-8 to TRBJ1-5, with 9 nucleotides matching TRBD1. V trimming: 5 bases; J trimming: 6 bases; junction bases outside the gene matches: 5. Germline lookup yields CDR1 SGHVS and CDR2 FQNEAQ. This CDR3 is 14 amino acids long. The CDR3, as DNA: TGTGCCAGCAGCCCAACAGGGGGCTCTCAGCCCCAGCATTTT. Translating it yields CASSPTGGSQPQHF.

In this sample, this clone turned up a few times. The V and J genes are TRBV10-2 and TRBJ1-3; possibly TRBD1 for D (5 bases). CDR1 WSHSY and CDR2 SAAADI come from the germline V gene. The CDR3 is 14 amino acids. The V end lost 8 bases, the J end lost 1 base, and 12 bases lay between the germline ends. The CDR3, as DNA: TGCGCCAGCGGCACCCGGGGGTCTGGAAACACCATATATTTT. This codes for CASGTRGSGNTIYF.

The rearrangement links TRBV6-6 to TRBJ1-3; D is undetermined. Per the germline V gene, CDR1 is MNHNY and CDR2 is SVGAGI (reference sequence). This CDR3 is built from 15 residues. V was cut by 0 bases and J by 1 base, with 7 bases left in between. In DNA, the CDR3 is TGTGCCAGCAGTTACTCTGAGGGTTCTGGAAACACCATATATTTT. Translated: CASSYSEGSGNTIYF.

V usage is TRBV18 and J usage is TRBJ2-5, with TRBD1 as a possible D gene (6 bases). The CDR3 spans 14 residues. Trimming shortened V by 4 bases and J by 2 bases, and 11 bases separated the two germline ends. Germline assignment: CDR1 KGHSH and CDR2 LQKENI. The CDR3, as DNA: TGTGCCAGCTCACAGCAACAGGGACAAGAGACCCAGTACTTC. Protein: CASSQQQGQETQYF.

The rearrangement joins TRBV11-1 to TRBJ1-1; 12 bases line up with TRBD1. The CDR3 extends over 17 amino acids. The V gene end was trimmed by 4 bases and the J gene end by 3 bases; junction bases not matched to a gene: 9. The V gene's germline CDR1 is SGHAT and CDR2 FQDESV (reference sequence). CDR3 DNA sequence: TGTGCCAGCAGCTCCCGGGACAGGGGGCGCTGGGACACTGAAGCTTTCTTT. Its translation: CASSSRDRGRWDTEAFF. Based on the CDR3 plus reference TRBV11-1 and TRBJ1-1, the full variable domain is EAEVAQSPRYKITEKSQAVAFWCDPISGHATLYWYRQILGQGPELLVQFQDESVVDDSQLPKDRFSAERLKGVDSTLKIQPAELGDSAMYLCASSSRDRGRWDTEAFFGQGTRLTVV.

For the CDR3, the DNA is TGTGCCAGCAGCCACCGGGGGTTGAACACTGAAGCTTTCTTT. Protein: CASSHRGLNTEAFF. The chain uses TRBV4-2 and TRBJ1-1, with D possibly TRBD1 on 5 matching bases. The CDR3 is 14 residues long. Germline values: CDR1 LGHNA, CDR2 YNFKEQ. Trimming stripped 3 bases from V and 0 bases from J, with 8 bases between.

The chain links TRBV19 to TRBJ2-1; D unresolved. V was cut by 11 bases and J by 7 bases, with 21 bases left in between. The CDR3 sequence is 14 residues long. Germline values: CDR1 LNHDA, CDR2 SQIVND (reference sequence). CDR3 DNA: TGTGCCGTTAAAGACCGCGCTAAATATAATGAGCAGTTCTTC. It translates to CAVKDRAKYNEQFF.

The genes are TRBV11-2 and TRBJ1-2; 12 bases match TRBD1. J was trimmed by 8 bases and V by 7 bases; bases with no gene match: 11. Germline lookup yields CDR1 SGHAT and CDR2 FQNNGV. The CDR3 sequence is 15 residues long. DNA of the CDR3: TGTGCCAGCACCTCCGGGACAGGGGGCGGGCGGGGCTACACCTTC. Its protein is CASTSGTGGGRGYTF.

V usage is TRBV6-5 and J usage is TRBJ1-6; no clear D. Germline CDR1 is MNHEY and CDR2 is SVGAGI. This CDR3 is built from 14 residues. Trimming took off 0 bases at V and 8 bases at J, with 8 bases between the two ends. Written as DNA, the CDR3 is TGTGCCAGCAGTTACTCCAGTTCAGATTCACCCCTCCACTTT. Translation: CASSYSSSDSPLHF.